This entry is about one T cell receptor beta chain. Its antigen is not known. The data belong to a study of CD8 T cells in Susac syndrome. The study, taken as a whole, reports: Clonal expansion of Susac CD8+ cells peaked in TEMRA cells, and it also peaked in active patients. The authors acknowledged that the study's TCR sequencing and HLA analysis involved relatively few individuals.

CDR1 and CDR2 from the germline V gene are MGHRA and YSYEKL. Germline trimming cut 2 bases from V and 5 bases from J; bases unmatched to any gene: 11. This CDR3 spans 17 amino acids. With random hexamers, reverse transcription was performed on about 0.45 to 1 ug of RNA. TCRdb reanalysed the immunoSEQ multiplex PCR reads using MiXCR and keeps one entry per CDR3 protein. The sample lists about 76,000 distinct CDR3 sequences, approximately 93% occurring once. This chain uses TRBV4-1 with TRBJ1-1, with 10 bases identical to TRBD1. This receptor was obtained from a human donor with Susac syndrome. Sequencing was carried out using CD8+ T cells from PBMCs. The CDR3 DNA reads TGCGCCAGCAGCCAACAGACAGGGGGCGGTTCGGGAACTGAAGCTTTCTTT. Encoded protein: CASSQQTGGGSGTEAFF.